This T cell receptor (beta chain) was retrieved from a study of identical twins. The study, taken as a whole, reports: There was more out-of-frame TCR alpha sharing in monozygotic twins than models estimated. Clonotypes of the beta chain that were abundant in cord blood carried fewer insertions (memory repertoires showed none).

About this clonotype itself: The antigen remains undetermined.

The CDR3 extends over 15 amino acids. The V and J ends lost 2 bases and 7 bases respectively, with 17 bases between them. Germline loops: CDR1 SGHTA, CDR2 FQGNSA. A single record per CDR3 protein comes from TCRdb applying MiXCR to the 5' RACE reads. The table includes fewer than 650,000 distinct CDR3 sequences, roughly 9.5% detected once. The sample was also reused in another study, on yellow fever vaccine responses in identical twins.

The sequence derives from a woman aged 18 to 35 in good health. This chain joins TRBV7-2 and TRBJ2-5; D is uncertain. The sample consisted of PBMCs. The CDR3 spells CASSLYGRLDWTQYF. For the CDR3, the DNA is TGTGCCAGCAGCTTATACGGGCGTTTAGATTGGACCCAGTACTTC.